This paragraph covers one T cell receptor (beta chain) sequence. No antigen is known for it. This CDR3 has 14 amino acids. Germline V lookup: CDR1 SNHLY, CDR2 FYNNEI. Trimming stripped 2 bases from V and 4 bases from J, with 9 bases between. Template switching added a universal primer binding site, and final cDNA carried unique molecular identifiers. TCRdb re-derived calls from the 5' RACE reads in MiXCR, one entry per CDR3 protein. The table shows approximately 220,000 distinct CDR3 sequences, with 7.5% occurring only once. The data belong to a study of identical twins. Study observations and caveats: Memory repertoires lacked the insertion deficit that abundant cord blood beta clonotypes showed.

This sample was also put to use in a study of yellow fever vaccine responses in identical twins.

The material sequenced was memory (CD45RO+) T cells sorted from blood. The origin of this receptor is a young woman in good health. The chain joins TRBV2 to TRBJ2-1, with D perhaps TRBD1 (6 bases). CDR3 sequence reads: CASSEYRAYNEQFF. CDR3 in DNA: TGTGCCAGCAGTGAATACAGGGCGTACAATGAGCAGTTCTTC.